These 23 T cell receptor beta chains were all obtained from the same sample, sequenced in a study of T cell repertoires in cytomegalovirus infection. A single record per CDR3 protein comes from TCRdb applying MiXCR to the reads. The table lists over 200,000 distinct CDR3 sequences, approximately 13% of them singletons. Sequenced material: PBMCs. The source is a human donor in good health (CMV status not recorded). Some clones in this sample may be carry-over from other donors' samples.

This clonotype was observed a single time. J is TRBJ2-2 and V is TRBV24-1; no reliable D call. Germline assignment: CDR1 KGHDR and CDR2 SFDVKD. The V end lost 5 bases, the J end lost 5 bases, and 14 bases lay between the germline ends. The CDR3 is made up of 15 amino acids. The CDR3 bases are TGTGCCACCAGTGCAGTGGTCGGGCGAACCGGGGAGCTGTTTTTT. Translation gives CATSAVVGRTGELFF.

This clonotype was seen a few times. The rearrangement uses TRBV4-2 and TRBJ2-2; maybe TRBD2 (6 bases). The CDR3 loop spans 14 amino acids. Trimming shortened V by 1 base and J by 3 bases, and 6 bases separated the two germline ends. Germline V lookup: CDR1 LGHNA, CDR2 YNFKEQ. The CDR3 is CASSQGLDTGELFF. CDR3 bases: TGTGCCAGCAGCCAAGGACTAGACACCGGGGAGCTGTTTTTT.

A few counts support this clonotype. V gene TRBV6-5 combines with J gene TRBJ1-5; D is uncertain. CDR1 MNHEY and CDR2 SVGAGI come from the germline V gene. The length of the CDR3 is 11 residues. V lost 8 bases and J lost 0, with 2 bases in between. Here the CDR3 DNA reads TGTGCCAGCGGTAGCAATCAGCCCCAGCATTTT. It translates to CASGSNQPQHF.

V usage is TRBV28 and J usage is TRBJ2-7; 11 bases line up with TRBD2. The CDR3 runs 14 residues. Looked up from germline, CDR1 is MDHEN and CDR2 is SYDVKM. Losses at the gene ends were 5 bases for V and 4 bases for J; bases not matched to a gene: 4. In DNA form, the CDR3 reads TGTGCCAGCAGTGTAGCGGGAGGGCCTTACGAGCAGTACTTC. Protein sequence: CASSVAGGPYEQYF.

CDR3 region: CASSARDRISYGYTF. The CDR3 region has the DNA TGTGCCAGCAGTGCCCGTGACCGGATCTCCTATGGCTACACCTTC. The V call is TRBV27, the J call TRBJ1-2; D remains ambiguous. CDR1 and CDR2 (germline): MNHEY, SMNVEV (reference sequence). The ends were cut back, 5 bases at V and 4 bases at J, with 17 bases in the middle. CDR3 length equals 15 residues.

V usage is TRBV5-1 and J usage is TRBJ1-1; maybe TRBD1 (5 bases). The germline V gene has CDR1 SGHRS and CDR2 YFSETQ. The length of the CDR3 is 16 residues. V was clipped by 0 bases and J by 3 bases, with 15 bases between them. The CDR3 DNA follows: TGCGCCAGCAGCTTGGCCCTGGGGGTCGGAGACACTGAAGCTTTCTTT. This gives the protein CASSLALGVGDTEAFF.

This clonotype was observed a few times. The chain joins TRBV20-1 to TRBJ1-1; D might be TRBD1 (6 bases). Germline V gene data show CDR1 as DFQATT and CDR2 as SNEGSKA (reference sequence). Trimming took off 2 bases at V and 2 bases at J, with 9 bases between the two ends. CDR3 length: 13 amino acids. The CDR3 sequence is CSARRTVNTEAFF. In DNA, the CDR3 is TGCAGTGCTAGAAGGACAGTTAACACTGAAGCTTTCTTT.

This clonotype appeared a few times. The chain links TRBV29-1 to TRBJ1-2; TRBD1 matches 10 bases. CDR1 is SQVTM and CDR2 is ANQGSEA in the germline V gene. V was clipped by 4 bases and J by 7 bases; unmatched bases: 9. This CDR3 has 14 residues. The CDR3 loop is CSVGTTGGVAGYTF. In DNA form, the CDR3 reads TGCAGCGTTGGTACGACAGGGGGCGTAGCTGGCTACACCTTC.

The chain uses TRBV20-1 and TRBJ1-1; TRBD1 agrees at 8 bases. The germline gives CDR1 DFQATT, CDR2 SNEGSKA (reference sequence). The V segment lost 1 base and the J segment 3 bases; nucleotides outside the gene matches: 7. This CDR3 has 15 amino acids. Here the CDR3 reads CSARASTGADTEAFF. In DNA, the CDR3 is TGCAGTGCTAGAGCCTCGACAGGGGCGGACACTGAAGCTTTCTTT.

With respect to this clonotype: This may be a read error: a much more frequent sequence differs by one nucleotide. This chain connects TRBV7-2 to TRBJ1-2; the D gene is possibly TRBD1 (6 bases). The CDR3 contains 15 residues. V shed 2 bases and J shed 5 bases, with 15 bases lying between them. Germline-derived CDR1 and CDR2 are SGHTA and FQGNSA. DNA for the CDR3: TGTGCCAGCAGCTTAAGGGGACACGGACTGTATGGCTACACCTTC. It is translated as CASSLRGHGLYGYTF.

This clonotype came up many times. The chain couples TRBV6-2 or TRBV6-3 to TRBJ2-3, with TRBD2 as a possible D gene (7 bases). Trimming took 2 bases from V and 4 from J, leaving 10 bases between them. The CDR3 totals 14 residues. From germline, CDR1 is MNHEY and CDR2 SVGEGT. CDR3 nucleotides: TGTGCCAGCAGTTACGGGGGGGGGCCAGATACGCAGTATTTT. It is translated as CASSYGGGPDTQYF.

This clonotype was recorded at least ten times. This chain connects TRBV2 to TRBJ2-2, with TRBD1 as a possible D gene (5 bases). V was pared by 1 base and J by 7 bases, with 19 bases between. Germline loops: CDR1 SNHLY, CDR2 FYNNEI. CDR3 length equals 17 residues. CDR3 DNA sequence: TGTGCCAGCAGTGAAGGGGGCCTAGGGTTCGTTCACGGGGAGCTGTTTTTT. This codes for CASSEGGLGFVHGELFF. The entire variable domain, with the rest obtained from reference TRBV2 and TRBJ2-2, is as follows: EPEVTQTPSHQVTQMGQEVILRCVPISNHLYFYWYRQILGQKVEFLVSFYNNEISEKSEIFDDQFSVERPDGSNFTLKIRSTKLEDSAMYFCASSEGGLGFVHGELFFGEGSRLTVL.

This clonotype has ten or more counts. The chain has TRBV7-2 and TRBJ2-5; D perhaps matches TRBD1 (5 bases). The CDR3 is 14 amino acids. Trimming took 2 bases from V and 5 from J, leaving 12 bases between them. Germline CDR1 reads SGHTA; CDR2 reads FQGNSA. The CDR3 DNA sequence: TGTGCCAGCAGCTTAAGTTACAGGTCGGAGACCCAGTACTTC. This translates into CASSLSYRSETQYF.

The chain carries TRBV5-6 and TRBJ1-1; D remains ambiguous. The germline V gene has CDR1 SGHDT and CDR2 YYEEEE. The CDR3 loop spans 13 amino acids. The V and J ends lost 3 bases and 1 base respectively, with 7 bases between them. The CDR3 sequence is CASSWTPNTEAFF. The CDR3 DNA sequence: TGTGCCAGCAGCTGGACGCCGAACACTGAAGCTTTCTTT.

J is TRBJ1-5 and V is TRBV6-1; 9 nucleotides match TRBD1. CDR1 is MNHNS, CDR2 SASEGT, per germline. The CDR3 length is 15 residues. Losses at the gene ends were 8 bases for V and 3 bases for J; bases not matched to a gene: 8. The CDR3 sequence is CASWTGTGYNQPQHF. CDR3 coding DNA: TGTGCCAGCTGGACAGGGACAGGGTACAATCAGCCCCAGCATTTT.

In its sample, this clonotype was seen a few times. This chain uses TRBV20-1 with TRBJ2-3; perhaps D is TRBD1 or TRBD2 (5 bases each). Trimming stripped 0 bases from V and 1 base from J, with 14 bases between. This CDR3 region has 16 residues. The germline gives CDR1 DFQATT, CDR2 SNEGSKA (reference sequence). The CDR3 DNA reads TGCAGTGCTAGAGACCCACAAAGAGGGGGCACAGATACGCAGTATTTT. It encodes CSARDPQRGGTDTQYF.

This clonotype turned up a few times. Here the CDR3 reads CASSPNGPSTDTQYF. The CDR3 region has the DNA TGTGCCAGCTCACCAAACGGGCCTAGCACAGATACGCAGTATTTT. The V and J genes are TRBV18 and TRBJ2-3; D not certain. CDR1 KGHSH and CDR2 LQKENI come from the germline V gene. Trimming removed 2 bases from V and 0 bases from J, with 9 bases in between. There are 15 residues in the CDR3.

This clonotype was seen at least ten times. This chain connects TRBV7-2 to TRBJ2-7, with 7 bases matching TRBD2. After removal of 1 base from V and 3 bases from J, the junction contained 6 bases not matched to a gene. CDR1 is SGHTA and CDR2 is FQGNSA in the germline V gene. The CDR3 contains 15 residues. The CDR3 bases are TGTGCCAGCAGCTTAGAGTCGGGGGGTAACTACGAGCAGTACTTC. This sequence encodes CASSLESGGNYEQYF.

This chain links TRBV12-3 or TRBV12-4 with TRBJ2-7; D might be TRBD1 (6 bases). Trimming left V 8 bases short and J 3 bases short, with 14 bases between. The CDR3 is made up of 13 amino acids. CDR3 sequence (DNA): TGTGCCAGCTGTCCTCCAGGGGACTACGAGCAGTACTTC. It encodes CASCPPGDYEQYF.

The chain combines TRBV20-1 with TRBJ2-7; D remains ambiguous. This CDR3 region has 12 residues. Per germline, CDR1 DFQATT and CDR2 SNEGSKA (reference sequence). V lost 8 bases to trimming and J lost 5 bases, with 16 bases between them. The CDR3 DNA reads as TGCAGTACAGCCTTTTCCCTCCACGAGCAGTACTTC. Its protein is CSTAFSLHEQYF.

V gene TRBV4-3 combines with J gene TRBJ1-2; D unclear. Germline CDR1 LGHNA, CDR2 YSLEER. This CDR3 is 19 amino acids long. V was pared by 0 bases and J by 3 bases, with 23 bases between. The CDR3 sequence: CASSQEAPVSTTLHYGYTF. CDR3 DNA: TGCGCCAGCAGCCAAGAAGCACCCGTATCAACCACGCTTCACTATGGCTACACCTTC.

This clonotype was detected ten times or more. The rearrangement links TRBV28 to TRBJ2-7; 10 positions match TRBD2. Trimming cost V 3 bases and J 6 bases; bases outside gene matches: 11. The CDR3 is 16 amino acids. Germline V gene sequence: CDR1 MDHEN, CDR2 SYDVKM. The CDR3 DNA reads as TGTGCCAGCAGTTTCTACACTAGCGGGATCCCCCTCGAGCAGTACTTC. It translates to CASSFYTSGIPLEQYF.

The chain carries TRBV29-1 and TRBJ2-5; D perhaps matches TRBD1 (6 bases). The V end lost 3 bases, the J end lost 3 bases, and 8 bases lay between the germline ends. This CDR3 is 12 amino acids long. Germline V gene data show CDR1 as SQVTM and CDR2 as ANQGSEA. CDR3 amino acids: CSVDEGEETQYF. CDR3 DNA: TGCAGCGTTGATGAGGGGGAAGAGACCCAGTACTTC.